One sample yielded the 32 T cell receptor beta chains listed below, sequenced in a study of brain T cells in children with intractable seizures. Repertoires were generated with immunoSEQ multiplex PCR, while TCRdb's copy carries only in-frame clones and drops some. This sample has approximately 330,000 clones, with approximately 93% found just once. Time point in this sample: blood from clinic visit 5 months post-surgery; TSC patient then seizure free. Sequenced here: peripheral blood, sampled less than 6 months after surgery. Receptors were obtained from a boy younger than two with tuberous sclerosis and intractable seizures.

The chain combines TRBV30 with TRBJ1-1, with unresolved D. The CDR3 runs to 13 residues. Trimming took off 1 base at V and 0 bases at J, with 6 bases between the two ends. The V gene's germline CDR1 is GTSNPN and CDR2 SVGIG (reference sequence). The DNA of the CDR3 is TGTGCCTGGAGTGCTGGGATGAACACTGAAGCTTTCTTT. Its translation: CAWSAGMNTEAFF.

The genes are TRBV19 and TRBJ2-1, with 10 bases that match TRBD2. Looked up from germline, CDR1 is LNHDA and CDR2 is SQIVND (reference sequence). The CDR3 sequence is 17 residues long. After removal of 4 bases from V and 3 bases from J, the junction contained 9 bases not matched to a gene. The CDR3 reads CASSTELAGTYYNEQFF. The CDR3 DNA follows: TGTGCCAGTAGTACCGAACTAGCGGGGACCTACTACAATGAGCAGTTCTTC.

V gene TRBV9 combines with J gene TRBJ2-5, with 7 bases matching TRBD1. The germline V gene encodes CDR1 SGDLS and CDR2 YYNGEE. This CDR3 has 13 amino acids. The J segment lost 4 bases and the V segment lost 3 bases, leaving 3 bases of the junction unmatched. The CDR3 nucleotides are TGTGCCAGCAGCGGACAGGGACGAGAGACCCAGTACTTC. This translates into CASSGQGRETQYF.

The CDR3: CASSRTGGDEQFF. The CDR3 nucleotides are TGTGCCAGCAGCCGGACAGGCGGGGATGAGCAGTTCTTC. The rearrangement joins TRBV7-9 to TRBJ2-1; D perhaps matches TRBD1 (7 bases). CDR3 length: 13 residues. Germline loops: CDR1 SEHNR, CDR2 FQNEAQ (reference sequence). The germline V and J ends were trimmed by 5 bases and 8 bases, with 13 bases remaining between them. The variable domain in full, completed from reference TRBV7-9 and TRBJ2-1, reads DTGVSQNPRHKITKRGQNVTFRCDPISEHNRLYWYRQTLGQGPEFLTYFQNEAQLEKSRLLSDRFSAERPKGSFSTLEIQRTEQGDSAMYLCASSRTGGDEQFFGPGTRLTVL.

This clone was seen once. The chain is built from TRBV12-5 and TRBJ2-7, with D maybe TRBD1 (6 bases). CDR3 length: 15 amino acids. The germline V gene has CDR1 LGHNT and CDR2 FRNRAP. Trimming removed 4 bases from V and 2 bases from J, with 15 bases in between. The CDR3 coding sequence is TGTGCTAGTGGTTCTAGTGGGGACACCACCTACGAGCAGTACTTC. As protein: CASGSSGDTTYEQYF.

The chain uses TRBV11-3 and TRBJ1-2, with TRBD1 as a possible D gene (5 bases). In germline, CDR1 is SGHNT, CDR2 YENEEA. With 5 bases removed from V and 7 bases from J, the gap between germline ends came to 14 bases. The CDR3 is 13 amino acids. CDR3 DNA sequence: TGTGCCAGCAGCCCAGACGGGGCCCGTGGCTACACCTTC. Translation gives CASSPDGARGYTF.

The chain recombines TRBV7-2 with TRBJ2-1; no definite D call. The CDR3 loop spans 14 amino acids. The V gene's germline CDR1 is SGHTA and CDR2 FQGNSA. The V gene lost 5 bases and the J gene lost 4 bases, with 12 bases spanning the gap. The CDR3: CASSRADQYNEQFF. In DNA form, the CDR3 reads TGTGCCAGCAGCCGGGCAGATCAGTACAATGAGCAGTTCTTC.

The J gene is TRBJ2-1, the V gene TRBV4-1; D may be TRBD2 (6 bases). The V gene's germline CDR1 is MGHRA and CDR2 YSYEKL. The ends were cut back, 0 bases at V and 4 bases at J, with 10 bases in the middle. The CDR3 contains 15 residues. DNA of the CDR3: TGCGCCAGCAGCCAAGACCCCGGGAGTTACAATGAGCAGTTCTTC. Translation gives CASSQDPGSYNEQFF.

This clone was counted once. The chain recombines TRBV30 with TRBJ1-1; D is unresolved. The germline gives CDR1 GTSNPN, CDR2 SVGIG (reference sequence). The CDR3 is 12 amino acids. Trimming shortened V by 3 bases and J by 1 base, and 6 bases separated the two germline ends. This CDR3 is CAWRIGNTEAFF. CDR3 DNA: TGTGCCTGGAGGATAGGGAACACTGAAGCTTTCTTT.

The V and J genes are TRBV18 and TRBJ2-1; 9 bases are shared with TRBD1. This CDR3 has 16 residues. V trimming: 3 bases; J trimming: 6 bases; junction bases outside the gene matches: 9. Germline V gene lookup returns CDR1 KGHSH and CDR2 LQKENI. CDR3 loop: CASSPFRDRAANEQFF. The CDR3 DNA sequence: TGTGCCAGCTCACCGTTCCGGGACAGGGCGGCCAATGAGCAGTTCTTC.

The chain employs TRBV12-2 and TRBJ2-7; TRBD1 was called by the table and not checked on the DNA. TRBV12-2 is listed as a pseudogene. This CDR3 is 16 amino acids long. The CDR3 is CASRPRGAAGFHEQYF. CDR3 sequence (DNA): TGTGCAAGTCGCCCCCGCGGTGCGGCAGGGTTCCACGAGCAGTACTTC.

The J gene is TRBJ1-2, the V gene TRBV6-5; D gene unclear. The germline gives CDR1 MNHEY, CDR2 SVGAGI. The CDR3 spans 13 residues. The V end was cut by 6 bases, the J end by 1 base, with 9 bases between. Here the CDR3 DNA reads TGTGCCAGCAGAACCAGCCTTAACTATGGCTACACCTTC. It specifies CASRTSLNYGYTF.

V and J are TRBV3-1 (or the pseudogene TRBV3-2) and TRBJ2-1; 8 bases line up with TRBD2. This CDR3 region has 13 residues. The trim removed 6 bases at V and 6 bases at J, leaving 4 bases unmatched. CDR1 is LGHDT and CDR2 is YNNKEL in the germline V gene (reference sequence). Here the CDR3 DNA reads TGTGCCAGCAGGACGAGCGGGAGCAATGAGCAGTTCTTC. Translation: CASRTSGSNEQFF.

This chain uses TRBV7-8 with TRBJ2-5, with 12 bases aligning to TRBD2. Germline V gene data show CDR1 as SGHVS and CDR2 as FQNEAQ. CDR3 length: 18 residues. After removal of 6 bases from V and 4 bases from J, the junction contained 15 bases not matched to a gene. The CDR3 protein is CASRSRTSGMRVRETQYF. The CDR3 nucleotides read TGTGCCAGCAGGAGTAGGACTAGCGGGATGAGAGTGAGAGAGACCCAGTACTTC.

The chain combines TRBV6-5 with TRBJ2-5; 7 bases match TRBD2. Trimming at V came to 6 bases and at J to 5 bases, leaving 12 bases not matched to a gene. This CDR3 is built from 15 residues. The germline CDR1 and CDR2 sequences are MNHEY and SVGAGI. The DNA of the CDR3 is TGTGCCAGCAGCCAAAAACGACTAGCTGGTGAGACCCAGTACTTC. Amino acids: CASSQKRLAGETQYF.

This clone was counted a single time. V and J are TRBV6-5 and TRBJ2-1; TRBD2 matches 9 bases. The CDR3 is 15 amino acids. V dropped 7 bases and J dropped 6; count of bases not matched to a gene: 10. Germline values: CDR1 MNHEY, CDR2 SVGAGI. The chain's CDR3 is CASKLRLAATNEQFF. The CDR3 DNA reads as TGTGCCAGCAAACTGAGACTAGCGGCCACCAATGAGCAGTTCTTC.

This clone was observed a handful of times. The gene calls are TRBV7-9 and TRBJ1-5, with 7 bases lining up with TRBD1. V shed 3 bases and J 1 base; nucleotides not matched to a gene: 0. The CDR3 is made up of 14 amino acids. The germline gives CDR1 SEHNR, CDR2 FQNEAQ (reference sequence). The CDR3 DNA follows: TGTGCCAGCAGCTTGACAGGGAGCAATCAGCCCCAGCATTTT. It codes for CASSLTGSNQPQHF.

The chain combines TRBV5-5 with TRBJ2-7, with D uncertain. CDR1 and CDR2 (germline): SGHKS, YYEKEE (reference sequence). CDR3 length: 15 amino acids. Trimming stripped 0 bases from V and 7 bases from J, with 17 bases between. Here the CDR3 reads CASSLEGLISREQYF. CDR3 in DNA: TGTGCCAGCAGCTTGGAAGGTCTAATTTCGAGGGAGCAGTACTTC.

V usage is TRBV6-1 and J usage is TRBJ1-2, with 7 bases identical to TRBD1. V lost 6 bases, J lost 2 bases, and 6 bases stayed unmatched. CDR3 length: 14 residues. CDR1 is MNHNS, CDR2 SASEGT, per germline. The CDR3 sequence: CASRDRLFNYGYTF. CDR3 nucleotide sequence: TGTGCCAGCAGGGACAGGCTTTTCAACTATGGCTACACCTTC.

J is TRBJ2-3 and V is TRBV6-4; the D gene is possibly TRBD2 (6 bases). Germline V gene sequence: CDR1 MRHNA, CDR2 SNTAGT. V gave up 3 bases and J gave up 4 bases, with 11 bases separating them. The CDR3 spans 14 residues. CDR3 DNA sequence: TGTGCCAGCAGTGAGGCCCCGGGGGCAGATACGCAGTATTTT. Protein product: CASSEAPGADTQYF.

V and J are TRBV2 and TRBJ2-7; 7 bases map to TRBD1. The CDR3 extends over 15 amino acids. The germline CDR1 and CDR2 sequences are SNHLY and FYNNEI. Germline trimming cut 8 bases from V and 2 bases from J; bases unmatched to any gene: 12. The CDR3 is CASGVRTGRTYEQYF. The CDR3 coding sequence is TGTGCCAGCGGTGTCCGGACAGGTCGTACCTACGAGCAGTACTTC.

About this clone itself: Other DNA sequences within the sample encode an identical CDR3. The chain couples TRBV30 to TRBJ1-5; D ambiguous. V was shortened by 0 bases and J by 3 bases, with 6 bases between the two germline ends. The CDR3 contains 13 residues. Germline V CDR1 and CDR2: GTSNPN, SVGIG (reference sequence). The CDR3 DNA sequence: TGTGCCTGGAGTGTAGGGTCCAATCAGCCCCAGCATTTT. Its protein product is CAWSVGSNQPQHF.

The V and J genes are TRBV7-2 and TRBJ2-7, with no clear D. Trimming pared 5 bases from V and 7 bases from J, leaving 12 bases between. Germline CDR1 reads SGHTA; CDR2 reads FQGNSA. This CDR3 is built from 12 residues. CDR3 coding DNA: TGTGCCAGCAGCCCAGGCGCGTGGGAGCAGTACTTC. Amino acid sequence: CASSPGAWEQYF. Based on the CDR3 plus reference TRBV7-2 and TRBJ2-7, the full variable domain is GAGVSQSPSNKVTEKGKDVELRCDPISGHTALYWYRQSLGQGLEFLIYFQGNSAPDKSGLPSDRFSAERTGGSVSTLTIQRTQQEDSAVYLCASSPGAWEQYFGPGTRLTVT.

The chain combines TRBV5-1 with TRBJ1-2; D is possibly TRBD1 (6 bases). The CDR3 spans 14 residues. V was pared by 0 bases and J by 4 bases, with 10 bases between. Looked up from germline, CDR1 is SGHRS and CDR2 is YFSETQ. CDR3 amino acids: CASSLDRVGYGYTF. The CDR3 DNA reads TGCGCCAGCAGCTTGGACAGGGTGGGCTATGGCTACACCTTC. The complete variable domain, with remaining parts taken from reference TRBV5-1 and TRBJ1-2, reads KAGVTQTPRYLIKTRGQQVTLSCSPISGHRSVSWYQQTPGQGLQFLFEYFSETQRNKGNFPGRFSGRQFSNSRSEMNVSTLELGDSALYLCASSLDRVGYGYTFGSGTRLTVV.

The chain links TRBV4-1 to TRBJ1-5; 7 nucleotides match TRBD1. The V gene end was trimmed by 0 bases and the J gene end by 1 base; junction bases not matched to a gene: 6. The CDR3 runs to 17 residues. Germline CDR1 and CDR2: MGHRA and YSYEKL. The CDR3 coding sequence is TGCGCCAGCAGCCAAGACCTTGGGACAGAGAGCAATCAGCCCCAGCATTTT. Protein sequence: CASSQDLGTESNQPQHF.

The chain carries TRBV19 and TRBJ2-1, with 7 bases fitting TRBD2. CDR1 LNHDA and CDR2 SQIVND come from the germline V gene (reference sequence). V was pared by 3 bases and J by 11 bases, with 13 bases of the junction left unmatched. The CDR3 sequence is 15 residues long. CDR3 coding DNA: TGTGCCAGTAGTATCAGGTGGGAGGGCCGGATCCAGCAGTTCTTC. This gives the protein CASSIRWEGRIQQFF.

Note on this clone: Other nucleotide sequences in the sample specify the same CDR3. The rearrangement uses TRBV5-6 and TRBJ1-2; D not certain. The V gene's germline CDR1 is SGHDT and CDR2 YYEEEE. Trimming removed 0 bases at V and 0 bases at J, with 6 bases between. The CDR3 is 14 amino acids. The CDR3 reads CASSLGQSNYGYTF. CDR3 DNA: TGTGCCAGCAGCTTGGGTCAATCTAACTATGGCTACACCTTC.

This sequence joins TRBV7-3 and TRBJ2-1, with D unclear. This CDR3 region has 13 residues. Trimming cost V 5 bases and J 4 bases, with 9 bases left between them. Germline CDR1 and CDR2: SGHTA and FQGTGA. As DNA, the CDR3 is TGTGCCAGCAGCGACGGCACTTACAATGAGCAGTTCTTC. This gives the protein CASSDGTYNEQFF.

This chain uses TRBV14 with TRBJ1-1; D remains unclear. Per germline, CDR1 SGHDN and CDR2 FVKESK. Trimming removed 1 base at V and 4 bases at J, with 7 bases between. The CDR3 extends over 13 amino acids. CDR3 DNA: TGTGCCAGCAGCCAAGGGACGCTCACTGAAGCTTTCTTT. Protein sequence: CASSQGTLTEAFF.

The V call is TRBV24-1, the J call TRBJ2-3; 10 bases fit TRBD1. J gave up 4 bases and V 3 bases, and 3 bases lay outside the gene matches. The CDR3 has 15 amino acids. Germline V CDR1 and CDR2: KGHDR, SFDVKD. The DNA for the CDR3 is TGTGCCACCAGTGATCGGGACAGGGGCCCAGATACGCAGTATTTT. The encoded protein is CATSDRDRGPDTQYF.

This CDR3 reads CASSSPGGLSTDTQYF. CDR3 nucleotides: TGTGCCAGCAGCTCACCAGGGGGATTGAGCACAGATACGCAGTATTTT. The chain uses TRBV28 and TRBJ2-3, with 7 positions matching TRBD1. The CDR3 spans 16 residues. The J segment lost 0 bases and the V segment lost 6 bases, leaving 9 bases of the junction unmatched. CDR1 MDHEN and CDR2 SYDVKM come from the germline V gene.

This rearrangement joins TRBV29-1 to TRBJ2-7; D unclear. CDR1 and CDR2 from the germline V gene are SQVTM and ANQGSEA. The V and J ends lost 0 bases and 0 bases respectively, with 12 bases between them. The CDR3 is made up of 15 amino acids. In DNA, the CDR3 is TGCAGCGTTGAAGATCCTGGGGAAAGCTCCTACGAGCAGTACTTC. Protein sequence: CSVEDPGESSYEQYF.